This T cell receptor beta chain was profiled in a study of control samples from healthy donors and cancer patients. Assay used: immunoSEQ multiplex PCR; TCRdb lists only in-frame clones, some missing. The sample carries roughly 160,000 clones, around 94% recorded once. The V and J ends lost 4 bases and 6 bases respectively, with 16 bases between them. The germline gives CDR1 SGDLS, CDR2 YYNGEE. This CDR3 comprises 15 residues. The chain carries TRBV9 and TRBJ2-2; D is possibly TRBD2 (6 bases). This receptor was obtained from a man in his sixties with colorectal cancer. Sequencing used PBMCs. DNA for the CDR3: TGTGCCAGCAGCCTCGCGGGGTGGTCGGCCGGGGAGCTGTTTTTT. Translation: CASSLAGWSAGELFF.